This T cell receptor (beta chain) was identified during a study of blood T cell repertoires in COVID-19. Losses at the gene ends were 1 base for V and 6 bases for J; bases not matched to a gene: 0. The germline CDR1 and CDR2 sequences are SNHLY and FYNNEI. The CDR3 contains 13 residues. Donors were grouped by their self-reported clinical history. This clone was seen repeatedly, ten times or more. Methods used by the authors: Quantification of nucleated cells was approximated via reference gene primer amplification. Here immunoSEQ multiplex PCR was the method, and the copy in TCRdb shows in-frame clones only, minus some. V, J and clone size were drawn from that table, and D and trimming were deduced from the DNA. The profile covers roughly 250,000 clones, with 75% to 95% appearing a single time and around 2% taken by the ten largest.

V usage is TRBV2 and J usage is TRBJ2-1, with 7 nucleotides matching TRBD2. This clonotype originated in a woman younger than 30 who had recovered from COVID-19. Sequenced sample: PBMCs or T cells enriched from blood (not recorded which). The CDR3 DNA is TGTGCCAGCAGTGAAGGGACTAGCAATGAGCAGTTCTTC. The encoded protein is CASSEGTSNEQFF.